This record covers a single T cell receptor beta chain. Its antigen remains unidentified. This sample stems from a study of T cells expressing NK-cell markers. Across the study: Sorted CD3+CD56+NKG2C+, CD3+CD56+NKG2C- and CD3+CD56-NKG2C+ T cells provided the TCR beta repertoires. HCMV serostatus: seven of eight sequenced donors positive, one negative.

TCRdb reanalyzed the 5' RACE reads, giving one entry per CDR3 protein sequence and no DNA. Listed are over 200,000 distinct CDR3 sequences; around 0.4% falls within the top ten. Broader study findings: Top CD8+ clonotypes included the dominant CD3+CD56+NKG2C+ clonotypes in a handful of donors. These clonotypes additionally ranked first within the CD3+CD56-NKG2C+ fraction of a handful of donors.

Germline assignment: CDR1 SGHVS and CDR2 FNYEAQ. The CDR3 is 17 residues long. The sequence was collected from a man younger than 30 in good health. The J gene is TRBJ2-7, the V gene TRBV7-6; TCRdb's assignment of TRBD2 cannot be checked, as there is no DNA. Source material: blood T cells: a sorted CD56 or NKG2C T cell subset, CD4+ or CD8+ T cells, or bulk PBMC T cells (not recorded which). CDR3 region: CASSLTGLLAGGYEQYF.